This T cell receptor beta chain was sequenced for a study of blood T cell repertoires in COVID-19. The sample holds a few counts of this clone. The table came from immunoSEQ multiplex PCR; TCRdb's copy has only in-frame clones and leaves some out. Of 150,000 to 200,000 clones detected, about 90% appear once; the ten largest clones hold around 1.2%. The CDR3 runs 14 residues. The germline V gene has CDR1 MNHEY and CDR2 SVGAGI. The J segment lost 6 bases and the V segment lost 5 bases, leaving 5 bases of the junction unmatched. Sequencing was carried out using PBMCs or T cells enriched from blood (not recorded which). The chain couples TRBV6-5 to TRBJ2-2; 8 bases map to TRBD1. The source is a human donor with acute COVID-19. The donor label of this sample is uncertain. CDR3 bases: TGTGCCAGCAGTCCCGACAGGGGTGCCGGGGAGCTGTTTTTT. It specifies CASSPDRGAGELFF.